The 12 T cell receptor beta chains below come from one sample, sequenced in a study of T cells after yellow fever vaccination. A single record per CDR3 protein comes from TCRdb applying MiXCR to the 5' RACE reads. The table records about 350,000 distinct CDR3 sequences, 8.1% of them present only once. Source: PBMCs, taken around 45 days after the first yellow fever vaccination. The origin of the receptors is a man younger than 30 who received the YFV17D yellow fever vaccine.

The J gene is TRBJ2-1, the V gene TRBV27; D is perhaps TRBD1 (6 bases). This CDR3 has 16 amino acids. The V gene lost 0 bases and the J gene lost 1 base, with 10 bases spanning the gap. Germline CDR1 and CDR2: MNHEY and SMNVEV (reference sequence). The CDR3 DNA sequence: TGTGCCAGCAGTTTATCGACAGGACCTTCCTACAATGAGCAGTTCTTC. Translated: CASSLSTGPSYNEQFF.

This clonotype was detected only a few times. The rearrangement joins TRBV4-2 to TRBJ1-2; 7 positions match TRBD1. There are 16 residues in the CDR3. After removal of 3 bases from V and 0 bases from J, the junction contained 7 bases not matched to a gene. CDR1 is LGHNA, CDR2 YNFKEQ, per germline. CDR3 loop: CASSQWQGGSNYGYTF. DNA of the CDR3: TGTGCCAGCAGCCAGTGGCAGGGGGGGTCTAACTATGGCTACACCTTC.

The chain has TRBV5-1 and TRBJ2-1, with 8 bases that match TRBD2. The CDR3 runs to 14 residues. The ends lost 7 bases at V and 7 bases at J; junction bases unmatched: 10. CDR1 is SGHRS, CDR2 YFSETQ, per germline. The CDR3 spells CASRERLAGNEQFF. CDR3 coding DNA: TGCGCCAGCCGAGAAAGGCTAGCGGGTAATGAGCAGTTCTTC. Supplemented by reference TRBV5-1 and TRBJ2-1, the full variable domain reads KAGVTQTPRYLIKTRGQQVTLSCSPISGHRSVSWYQQTPGQGLQFLFEYFSETQRNKGNFPGRFSGRQFSNSRSEMNVSTLELGDSALYLCASRERLAGNEQFFGPGTRLTVL.

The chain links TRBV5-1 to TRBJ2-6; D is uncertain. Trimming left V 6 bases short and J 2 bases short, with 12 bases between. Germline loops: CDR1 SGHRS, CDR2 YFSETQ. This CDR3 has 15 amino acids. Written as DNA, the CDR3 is TGCGCCAGCACCGCTGCAGGTGCTGGGGCCAACGTCCTGACTTTC. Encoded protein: CASTAAGAGANVLTF.

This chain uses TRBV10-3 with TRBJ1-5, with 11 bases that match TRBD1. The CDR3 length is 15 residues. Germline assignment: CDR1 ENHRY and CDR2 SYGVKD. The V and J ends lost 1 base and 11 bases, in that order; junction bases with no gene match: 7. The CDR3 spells CAISEYGQGAEAQHF. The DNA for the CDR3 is TGTGCCATCAGTGAGTATGGACAGGGGGCGGAGGCCCAGCATTTT.

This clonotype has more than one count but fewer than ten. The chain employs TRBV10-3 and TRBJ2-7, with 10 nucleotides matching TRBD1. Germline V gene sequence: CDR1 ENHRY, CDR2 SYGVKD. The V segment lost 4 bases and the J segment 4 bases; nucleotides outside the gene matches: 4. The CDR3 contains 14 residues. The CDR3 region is CAISGQGAQYEQYV. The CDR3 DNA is TGTGCCATCAGTGGACAGGGGGCCCAATACGAGCAGTACGTC.

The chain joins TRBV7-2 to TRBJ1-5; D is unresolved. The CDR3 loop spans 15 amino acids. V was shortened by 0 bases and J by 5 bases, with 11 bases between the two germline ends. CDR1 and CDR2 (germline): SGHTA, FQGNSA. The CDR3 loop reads CASSLAQDEYQPQHF. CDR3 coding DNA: TGTGCCAGCAGCTTAGCCCAGGATGAATATCAGCCCCAGCATTTT.

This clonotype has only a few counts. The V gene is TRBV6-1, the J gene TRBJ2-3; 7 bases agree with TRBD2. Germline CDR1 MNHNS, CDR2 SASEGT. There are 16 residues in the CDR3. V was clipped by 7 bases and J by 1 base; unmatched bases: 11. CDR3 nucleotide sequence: TGTGCCAGCACCCTTACGTTGGCGGGGGGCACAGATACGCAGTATTTT. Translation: CASTLTLAGGTDTQYF.

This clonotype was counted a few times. The chain's CDR3 is CASSYSPTLGTQYF. CDR3 sequence (DNA): TGTGCCAGCAGTTACTCGCCCACATTGGGAACCCAGTACTTC. V and J are TRBV6-2 or TRBV6-3 and TRBJ2-5, with D unclear. The CDR3 sequence is 14 residues long. Trimming took 0 bases from V and 8 from J, leaving 13 bases between them. The germline gives CDR1 MNHEY, CDR2 SVGEGT.

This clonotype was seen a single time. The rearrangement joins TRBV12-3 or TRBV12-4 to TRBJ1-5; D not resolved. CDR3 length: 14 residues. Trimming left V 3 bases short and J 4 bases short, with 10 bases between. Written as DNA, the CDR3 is TGTGCCAGCAGTTTCCGAGCGAGTAATCAGCCCCAGCATTTT. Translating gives CASSFRASNQPQHF.

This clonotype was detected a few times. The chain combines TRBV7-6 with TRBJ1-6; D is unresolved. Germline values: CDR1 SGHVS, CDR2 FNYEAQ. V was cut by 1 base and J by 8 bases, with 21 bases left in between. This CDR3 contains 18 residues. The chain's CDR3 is CASSLVTRPGFFDSPLHF. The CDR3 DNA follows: TGTGCCAGCAGCTTAGTGACTAGGCCTGGCTTCTTTGATTCACCCCTCCACTTT.

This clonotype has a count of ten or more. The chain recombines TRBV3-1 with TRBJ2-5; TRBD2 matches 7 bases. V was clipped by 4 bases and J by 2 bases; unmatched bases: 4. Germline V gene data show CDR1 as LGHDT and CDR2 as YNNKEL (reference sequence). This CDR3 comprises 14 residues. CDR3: CASSLQAGQETQYF. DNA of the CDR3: TGTGCCAGCAGCCTTCAAGCGGGGCAAGAGACCCAGTACTTC.